These T cell receptor beta chains were read from a single sample in a study of vaccination effects on CD4 cells after COVID-19. Some clones are missing from TCRdb's copy, which holds only in-frame ones; the method was immunoSEQ multiplex PCR. The table shows tens of thousands of clones, with 75% to 85% occurring only once. Antigens for these TCRs are unknown. Material: CD4+ T cells from PBMCs cultured with SARS-CoV-2 spike peptides, obtained after COVID-19 vaccination. The receptors shown here come from a human donor who received a COVID-19 vaccine. Some clones in this sample may be carry-over from other donors' samples. Each CDR3 is given with its conserved first and last residue. A D gene is named only where the DNA matches it firmly. Part of the rows lack a size; the others show once, few, many or a class for expanded clones.

CDR3aa: CASSPGQGGEKLFF
CDR3nt: TGCGCCAGCAGCCCGGGACAGGGGGGTGAAAAACTGTTTTTT
v_gene: TRBV5-1
abundance: -
j_gene: TRBJ1-4
d_gene: TRBD1

CDR3aa: CASSGPDGTKLFF
CDR3nt: TGTGCCAGCAGTGGTCCCGACGGTACAAAACTGTTTTTT
v_gene: TRBV25-1
abundance: -
j_gene: TRBJ1-4
d_gene: -

CDR3aa: CASSYEWTGRDYGYTF
CDR3nt: TGTGCCAGTAGTTACGAATGGACAGGTAGGGACTATGGCTACACCTTC
v_gene: TRBV19
abundance: once
j_gene: TRBJ1-2
d_gene: TRBD1

CDR3aa: CATSDVWGTEAFF
CDR3nt: TGTGCCACCAGTGATGTATGGGGGACTGAAGCTTTCTTT
v_gene: TRBV24-1
abundance: -
j_gene: TRBJ1-1
d_gene: -

CDR3aa: CASNSGTADNYGYTF
CDR3nt: TGTGCCAGCAACTCCGGGACAGCTGATAACTATGGCTACACCTTC
v_gene: TRBV6-5
abundance: few
j_gene: TRBJ1-2
d_gene: TRBD1

CDR3aa: CASSQGQYYGYTF
CDR3nt: TGTGCCAGCAGCCAGGGACAGTACTATGGCTACACCTTC
v_gene: TRBV3-1/TRBV3-2
abundance: -
j_gene: TRBJ1-2
d_gene: TRBD1

CDR3aa: CASSTGPKNTEAFF
CDR3nt: TGTGCCAGCAGCACCGGTCCGAAGAACACTGAAGCTTTCTTT
v_gene: TRBV21-1
abundance: -
j_gene: TRBJ1-1
d_gene: -

CDR3aa: CASSEDRGGETQYF
CDR3nt: TGTGCCAGCAGTGAGGACAGGGGCGGAGAGACCCAGTACTTC
v_gene: TRBV6-1
abundance: -
j_gene: TRBJ2-5
d_gene: TRBD1

CDR3aa: CASSLRDRGISGANVLTF
CDR3nt: TGTGCCAGCAGCTTAAGGGACAGGGGAATCTCTGGGGCCAACGTCCTGACTTTC
v_gene: TRBV7-8
abundance: few
j_gene: TRBJ2-6
d_gene: TRBD1

CDR3aa: CASSRQEGANSGNTIYF
CDR3nt: TGTGCCAGCTCCCGACAAGAGGGGGCGAACTCTGGAAACACCATATATTTT
v_gene: TRBV18
abundance: -
j_gene: TRBJ1-3
d_gene: TRBD1

CDR3aa: CASRVDRFGEQFF
CDR3nt: TGTGCCAGTCGGGTTGACAGGTTCGGCGAGCAGTTCTTC
v_gene: TRBV27
abundance: -
j_gene: TRBJ2-1
d_gene: -

CDR3aa: CASSQAGPLISGNTIYF
CDR3nt: TGTGCCAGCAGCCAAGCCGGTCCCTTAATCTCTGGAAACACCATATATTTT
v_gene: TRBV3-1/TRBV3-2
abundance: -
j_gene: TRBJ1-3
d_gene: -

CDR3aa: CASSRQGFFSNEQFF
CDR3nt: TGTGCCAGCAGCCGACAGGGTTTTTTTAGCAATGAGCAGTTCTTC
v_gene: TRBV5-8
abundance: once
j_gene: TRBJ2-1
d_gene: TRBD1

CDR3aa: CASSQGRGRNQPQHF
CDR3nt: TGTGCCAGCAGCCAAGGCAGGGGGCGCAATCAGCCCCAGCATTTT
v_gene: TRBV3-1/TRBV3-2
abundance: -
j_gene: TRBJ1-5
d_gene: TRBD1

CDR3aa: CAWGRTSGVQETQYF
CDR3nt: TGTGCCTGGGGGCGGACTAGCGGGGTCCAAGAGACCCAGTACTTC
v_gene: TRBV30
abundance: -
j_gene: TRBJ2-5
d_gene: TRBD2

CDR3aa: CASSRGRSGELFF
CDR3nt: TGTGCCAGCAGCAGAGGGAGATCCGGGGAGCTGTTTTTT
v_gene: TRBV7-8
abundance: -
j_gene: TRBJ2-2
d_gene: -

CDR3aa: CATTSGASTDTQYF
CDR3nt: TGTGCCACCACTTCCGGGGCGAGCACAGATACGCAGTATTTT
v_gene: TRBV24-1
abundance: -
j_gene: TRBJ2-3
d_gene: -

CDR3aa: CASSHLAGGFISTDTQYF
CDR3nt: TGTGCCAGCAGCCACCTAGCGGGGGGGTTTATAAGCACAGATACGCAGTATTTT
v_gene: TRBV7-2
abundance: -
j_gene: TRBJ2-3
d_gene: TRBD2

CDR3aa: CASRMTGGADEKLFF
CDR3nt: TGTGCCAGCAGGATGACAGGGGGCGCCGATGAAAAACTGTTTTTT
v_gene: TRBV2
abundance: -
j_gene: TRBJ1-4
d_gene: TRBD1

CDR3aa: CASSVAASGYTGELFF
CDR3nt: TGTGCCAGCAGCGTAGCGGCTAGCGGTTACACCGGGGAGCTGTTTTTT
v_gene: TRBV9
abundance: once
j_gene: TRBJ2-2
d_gene: TRBD2

CDR3aa: CVSSVRDSYNEQFF
CDR3nt: TGTGTCAGCAGCGTCAGGGATTCCTACAATGAGCAGTTCTTC
v_gene: TRBV9
abundance: -
j_gene: TRBJ2-1
d_gene: -

CDR3aa: CASSQDHSGGTDTQYF
CDR3nt: TGCGCCAGCAGCCAAGATCATAGCGGGGGCACAGATACGCAGTATTTT
v_gene: TRBV4-3
abundance: -
j_gene: TRBJ2-3
d_gene: TRBD2

CDR3aa: CAWRRPLETQYF
CDR3nt: TGTGCCTGGAGAAGACCTTTGGAGACCCAGTACTTC
v_gene: TRBV30
abundance: -
j_gene: TRBJ2-5
d_gene: -

CDR3aa: CASSTGLDEKLFF
CDR3nt: TGTGCCAGTAGTACAGGGTTGGACGAAAAACTGTTTTTT
v_gene: TRBV19
abundance: -
j_gene: TRBJ1-4
d_gene: -

CDR3aa: CASSYRWASTDTQYF
CDR3nt: TGTGCCAGCAGTTACAGGTGGGCTAGCACAGATACGCAGTATTTT
v_gene: TRBV6-2/TRBV6-3
abundance: once
j_gene: TRBJ2-3
d_gene: -

CDR3aa: CASSKTVWTGELFF
CDR3nt: TGTGCCAGCAGTAAGACCGTGTGGACCGGGGAGCTGTTTTTT
v_gene: TRBV25-1
abundance: -
j_gene: TRBJ2-2
d_gene: -

CDR3aa: CASSLGGQGAQYF
CDR3nt: TGTGCCAGCAGCTTAGGGGGACAGGGGGCCCAGTACTTC
v_gene: TRBV7-2
abundance: -
j_gene: TRBJ2-5
d_gene: TRBD1

CDR3aa: CASSQGGRGGGLGKVDGYTF
CDR3nt: TGTGCCAGCAGCCAAGGTGGTAGAGGAGGAGGTTTAGGGAAGGTAGATGGCTACACCTTC
v_gene: TRBV3-1/TRBV3-2
abundance: few
j_gene: TRBJ1-2
d_gene: -

CDR3aa: CASTPRGGYSPLHF
CDR3nt: TGTGCCAGCACCCCCAGGGGGGGCTATTCACCCCTCCACTTT
v_gene: TRBV27
abundance: -
j_gene: TRBJ1-6
d_gene: TRBD1

CDR3aa: CASSSYGRSPLHF
CDR3nt: TGTGCCAGCAGTTCATACGGACGGTCACCCCTCCACTTT
v_gene: TRBV14
abundance: -
j_gene: TRBJ1-6
d_gene: -

CDR3aa: CSASWTSGGLAKNIQYF
CDR3nt: TGCAGTGCTAGTTGGACTAGCGGGGGACTAGCCAAAAACATTCAGTACTTC
v_gene: TRBV20-1
abundance: -
j_gene: TRBJ2-4
d_gene: TRBD2

CDR3aa: CASSWQGQETQYF
CDR3nt: TGTGCCAGCAGTTGGCAGGGGCAAGAGACCCAGTACTTC
v_gene: TRBV6-2/TRBV6-3
abundance: -
j_gene: TRBJ2-5
d_gene: -

CDR3aa: CASSLGGQGGEKLFF
CDR3nt: TGTGCCAGCAGCTTAGGGGGACAGGGCGGTGAAAAACTGTTTTTT
v_gene: TRBV7-2
abundance: -
j_gene: TRBJ1-4
d_gene: TRBD1

CDR3aa: CATSGLAGGEETQYF
CDR3nt: TGTGCCACCAGTGGACTAGCGGGGGGGGAAGAGACCCAGTACTTC
v_gene: TRBV24-1
abundance: -
j_gene: TRBJ2-5
d_gene: TRBD2

CDR3aa: CASSRDRANYGYTF
CDR3nt: TGTGCCAGCAGCCGGGACAGGGCTAACTATGGCTACACCTTC
v_gene: TRBV6-5
abundance: -
j_gene: TRBJ1-2
d_gene: TRBD1

CDR3aa: CASSPGESANF
CDR3nt: TGTGCCAGCTCACCAGGGGAATCTGCTAACTTT
v_gene: TRBV18
abundance: -
j_gene: TRBJ2-3
d_gene: -

CDR3aa: CASSNAQGEAFF
CDR3nt: TGTGCCAGCTCCAACGCACAGGGTGAAGCTTTCTTT
v_gene: TRBV18
abundance: -
j_gene: TRBJ1-1
d_gene: -

CDR3aa: CASGFQETQYF
CDR3nt: TGTGCTAGTGGTTTCCAAGAGACCCAGTACTTC
v_gene: TRBV12-5
abundance: -
j_gene: TRBJ2-5
d_gene: -

CDR3aa: CASSWGSGANVLTF
CDR3nt: TGCGCCAGCAGCTGGGGCTCTGGGGCCAACGTCCTGACTTTC
v_gene: TRBV5-1
abundance: -
j_gene: TRBJ2-6
d_gene: -

CDR3aa: CASSLSGAGAGNTIYF
CDR3nt: TGTGCCAGCAGCTTAAGCGGGGCTGGCGCGGGAAACACCATATATTTT
v_gene: TRBV7-6
abundance: -
j_gene: TRBJ1-3
d_gene: -

CDR3aa: CASSEGNGNQPQHF
CDR3nt: TGCGCCAGCAGCGAGGGGAACGGCAATCAGCCCCAGCATTTT
v_gene: TRBV5-1
abundance: -
j_gene: TRBJ1-5
d_gene: -

CDR3aa: CASSLHGVEKLFF
CDR3nt: TGTGCCAGCAGTTTACACGGGGTCGAAAAACTGTTTTTT
v_gene: TRBV27
abundance: -
j_gene: TRBJ1-4
d_gene: -

CDR3aa: CASSFLADTQYF
CDR3nt: TGCGCCAGCAGCTTTTTAGCAGATACGCAGTATTTT
v_gene: TRBV5-1
abundance: -
j_gene: TRBJ2-3
d_gene: -

CDR3aa: CASSLTGVIIDGYTF
CDR3nt: TGCGCCAGCAGCTTGACAGGGGTGATAATAGATGGCTACACCTTC
v_gene: TRBV5-1
abundance: -
j_gene: TRBJ1-2
d_gene: TRBD1

CDR3aa: CASSISGGGTEAFF
CDR3nt: TGTGCCAGTAGTATCTCAGGGGGCGGCACTGAAGCTTTCTTT
v_gene: TRBV19
abundance: -
j_gene: TRBJ1-1
d_gene: TRBD1